The T cell receptor (beta chain) under discussion was sequenced for a study of T cell repertoires in cytomegalovirus infection. On the study more broadly: CMV epitopes that were recently identified and HLA-C-restricted were used alongside well-studied HLA-B-restricted ones. Public TCR beta signatures were indicative of both CMV infection and a matching HLA type. Findings of the study overall: Cumulative frequency of public TCR beta families picked out carriers of CMV plus the relevant HLA.

TCRdb re-called the reads through MiXCR, storing one row per CDR3 protein. The repertoire holds some 900,000 distinct CDR3 sequences, with approximately 29% as singletons. This clonotype came up a few times. The antigen remains unidentified. Germline CDR1 SGHVS, CDR2 FNYEAQ. V lost 3 bases, J lost 5 bases, and 7 bases stayed unmatched. This CDR3 has 15 amino acids. The material sequenced was cultured CD8+ T cells from PBMCs, taken from culture after CMV antigen stimulation. This clonotype was sampled from a human donor in good health (CMV status not recorded). Some clones in this sample may be carry-over from other donors' samples. The rearrangement uses TRBV7-6 and TRBJ1-1; 9 nucleotides align to TRBD1. In DNA, the CDR3 is TGTGCCAGCAGCTTGGTCCGGGACAGGGAAACTGAAGCTTTCTTT. Protein: CASSLVRDRETEAFF.